Below are 19 T cell receptor beta chains sequenced from a single sample in a study of identical twins. TCRdb re-analysed the 5' RACE reads in MiXCR, keeping a single row per CDR3 protein. The sample includes approximately 550,000 distinct CDR3 sequences, around 20% seen only once; the top ten take approximately 0.52%. These data were also filed under a second study, of yellow fever vaccine responses in identical twins.

The sample comprised CD4+ T cells sorted from blood. These receptors were taken from a woman under 30 in good health.

The chain carries TRBV20-1 and TRBJ2-7; 8 bases map to TRBD2. The CDR3 runs 15 residues. The germline CDR1 and CDR2 sequences are DFQATT and SNEGSKA (reference sequence). V shed 3 bases and J 2 bases; nucleotides not matched to a gene: 9. CDR3 DNA sequence: TGCAGTGCTAGGGGAGCGGGAGAAGACCCCTACGAGCAGTACTTC. Translated, it gives CSARGAGEDPYEQYF.

The chain carries TRBV12-3 or TRBV12-4 and TRBJ2-1; 8 bases are a match to TRBD2. This CDR3 has 16 amino acids. After removal of 5 bases from V and 7 bases from J, the junction contained 13 bases not matched to a gene. Here the CDR3 reads CASSLRSGMPGNEQFF. CDR3 in DNA: TGTGCCAGCAGTCTACGTAGCGGGATGCCGGGGAATGAGCAGTTCTTC.

This clonotype was recorded a few times. The rearrangement uses TRBV9 and TRBJ2-2; TRBD2 is a possible D gene (5 bases). Germline V gene data show CDR1 as SGDLS and CDR2 as YYNGEE. The V gene lost 3 bases and the J gene lost 4 bases, with 16 bases spanning the gap. The CDR3 is made up of 16 amino acids. CDR3 protein: CASSDRDYRGTGELFF. Written as DNA, the CDR3 is TGTGCCAGCAGCGACCGGGATTACCGGGGCACCGGGGAGCTGTTTTTT.

The genes are TRBV7-7 and TRBJ2-5; 11 nucleotides agree with TRBD2. The germline CDR1 and CDR2 sequences are SSHAT and FNYEAQ (reference sequence). The trim removed 7 bases at V and 3 bases at J, leaving 10 bases unmatched. This CDR3 contains 16 residues. The CDR3 DNA reads as TGTGCCAGCACAACTGGGACTAGCGGAGATAAAGAGACCCAGTACTTC. This translates into CASTTGTSGDKETQYF.

With respect to this clonotype: Sequence at one end of the junction differs from germline and may be a read error. V and J are TRBV6-1 and TRBJ2-7; either TRBD1 or TRBD2 may fit D (5 bases each). This CDR3 comprises 13 residues. Germline V CDR1 and CDR2: MNHNS, SASEGT. The CDR3 protein is CATRGVKAYDQYF. In DNA form, the CDR3 reads TGTGCCACCCGAGGGGTTAAGGCCTACGATCAGTACTTC.

V usage is TRBV20-1 and J usage is TRBJ1-2; D gene ambiguous. Between the trimmed V and J ends, which lost 5 bases and 2 bases, there was a span of 3 bases. The CDR3 loop spans 10 amino acids. Germline CDR1 DFQATT, CDR2 SNEGSKA (reference sequence). CDR3 nucleotide sequence: TGCAGTGCTGGGAACTATGGCTACACCTTC. As protein: CSAGNYGYTF.

In this sample, this clonotype turned up a few times. The rearrangement uses TRBV28 and TRBJ1-5; 8 positions match TRBD1. This CDR3 has 15 amino acids. V gave up 6 bases and J gave up 7 bases; unmatched junction bases: 11. The V gene's germline CDR1 is MDHEN and CDR2 SYDVKM. CDR3 region: CASRLPGGAGQPQHF. As DNA, the CDR3 is TGTGCCAGCAGATTACCAGGGGGCGCTGGGCAGCCCCAGCATTTT. Supplemented by reference TRBV28 and TRBJ1-5, the full variable domain reads DVKVTQSSRYLVKRTGEKVFLECVQDMDHENMFWYRQDPGLGLRLIYFSYDVKMKEKGDIPEGYSVSREKKERFSLILESASTNQTSMYLCASRLPGGAGQPQHFGDGTRLSIL.

This clonotype was seen more than once but under ten times. The chain has TRBV7-7 and TRBJ2-2; no clear D. V shed 5 bases and J shed 7 bases, with 17 bases lying between them. The CDR3 has 15 amino acids. The V gene's germline CDR1 is SSHAT and CDR2 FNYEAQ (reference sequence). Here the CDR3 DNA reads TGTGCCAGCAGCCCAGACCCCCTAAAAATCGGGGAGCTGTTTTTT. Its translation is CASSPDPLKIGELFF.

The rearrangement uses TRBV10-3 and TRBJ2-1; tentatively, D is TRBD1 or TRBD2 (7 bases each). Germline V gives CDR1 ENHRY, CDR2 SYGVKD. CDR3 length: 13 amino acids. The V end lost 7 bases, the J end lost 6 bases, and 13 bases lay between the germline ends. CDR3 residues: CAITGGGLNEQFF. The DNA of the CDR3 is TGTGCCATCACAGGGGGAGGGCTCAATGAGCAGTTCTTC.

The chain couples TRBV4-2 to TRBJ2-5, with unresolved D. The CDR3 extends over 14 amino acids. The germline V gene encodes CDR1 LGHNA and CDR2 YNFKEQ. The germline V and J ends were trimmed by 0 bases and 3 bases, with 8 bases remaining between them. CDR3 nucleotide sequence: TGTGCCAGCAGCCAAGATCTGACCAAAGAGACCCAGTACTTC. This translates into CASSQDLTKETQYF.

The gene calls are TRBV12-3 or TRBV12-4 and TRBJ2-5; 10 nucleotides align to TRBD2. V was clipped by 5 bases and J by 0 bases; unmatched bases: 9. The CDR3 runs to 17 residues. Here the CDR3 DNA reads TGTGCCAGCAGTAGTAGCGGGGGGAGACAGTACCAAGAGACCCAGTACTTC. Translating gives CASSSSGGRQYQETQYF.

The chain is built from TRBV2 and TRBJ2-7; D is unresolved. Germline-derived CDR1 and CDR2 are SNHLY and FYNNEI. This CDR3 region has 13 residues. V was clipped by 6 bases and J by 3 bases, with 12 bases between them. DNA for the CDR3: TGTGCCAGCAGGGAGAACACTGTCTACGAGCAGTACGTC. Amino acid sequence: CASRENTVYEQYV.

This clonotype was counted between two and nine times. The chain employs TRBV29-1 and TRBJ2-7, with D uncertain. The CDR3 runs to 15 residues. V was shortened by 0 bases and J by 7 bases, with 19 bases between the two germline ends. Germline V gene lookup returns CDR1 SQVTM and CDR2 ANQGSEA. The CDR3 DNA reads TGCAGCGTTGAAGATCGAAAAATATCCTACGTAGAGCAGTACTTC. Translating it yields CSVEDRKISYVEQYF.

This clonotype was seen more than once but under ten times. The V and J genes are TRBV20-1 and TRBJ2-3; weak D call: TRBD1 (5 bases). V was cut by 5 bases and J by 4 bases, with 10 bases left in between. Germline V lookup: CDR1 DFQATT, CDR2 SNEGSKA (reference sequence). The CDR3 length is 12 residues. CDR3 protein: CSAGATSDTQYF. As DNA, the CDR3 is TGCAGTGCTGGGGCGACTTCAGATACGCAGTATTTT.

V gene TRBV15 combines with J gene TRBJ2-3; weak D call: TRBD1 (6 bases). The CDR3 runs to 15 residues. Germline CDR1 and CDR2: LNHNV and YYDKDF (reference sequence). With 3 bases removed from V and 2 bases from J, the gap between germline ends came to 12 bases. This CDR3 is CATSRPRTDTDTQYF. The CDR3, as DNA: TGTGCCACCAGCAGGCCAAGGACAGACACAGATACGCAGTATTTT. Filled out from reference TRBV15 and TRBJ2-3, the complete variable domain reads DAMVIQNPRYQVTQFGKPVTLSCSQTLNHNVMYWYQQKSSQAPKLLFHYYDKDFNNEADTPDNFQSRRPNTSFCFLDIRSPGLGDTAMYLCATSRPRTDTDTQYFGPGTRLTVL.

J is TRBJ2-3 and V is TRBV20-1; D unclear. The V gene's germline CDR1 is DFQATT and CDR2 SNEGSKA (reference sequence). V was shortened by 6 bases and J by 2 bases, with 9 bases between the two germline ends. The CDR3 length is 12 residues. For the CDR3, the DNA is TGCAGTGCAAAACGATACACAGATACGCAGTATTTT. Its protein product is CSAKRYTDTQYF.

There are a few counts of this clonotype. This chain joins TRBV5-1 and TRBJ1-2; TRBD1 agrees at 8 bases. The germline CDR1 and CDR2 sequences are SGHRS and YFSETQ. This CDR3 has 13 residues. V lost 2 bases, J lost 7 bases, and 4 bases stayed unmatched. This CDR3 reads CASSFGTGGGYTF. In nucleotides, the CDR3 is TGCGCCAGCAGCTTCGGTACAGGGGGTGGCTACACCTTC.

This clonotype has a handful of counts. The rearrangement links TRBV28 to TRBJ1-5; the match to TRBD1 covers 7 bases. CDR3 size: 15 residues. Looked up from germline, CDR1 is MDHEN and CDR2 is SYDVKM. V lost 6 bases and J lost 7; bases outside the gene matches: 12. As DNA, the CDR3 is TGTGCCAGCAGACCGGGACAGACCTACGCCCAGCCCCAGCATTTT. Its protein is CASRPGQTYAQPQHF.

The V call is TRBV7-2, the J call TRBJ2-2; 8 bases agree with TRBD2. V lost 4 bases to trimming and J lost 6 bases; unmatched junction nucleotides: 4. The V gene's germline CDR1 is SGHTA and CDR2 FQGNSA. The CDR3 runs 14 residues. The CDR3 nucleotides are TGTGCCAGCAGCTGGGGCGGGGGGCCCGGGGAGCTGTTTTTT. This codes for CASSWGGGPGELFF.